These 29 T cell receptor beta chains were sequenced from one sample in a study of identifying expanded T cells in peripheral blood (dated by TCRdb to between 2017 and 2020). Library generation was performed with the immunoSEQ multiplex PCR assay. TCRdb provides this immuneACCESS table in a form limited to in-frame rearrangements. Some clones are lacking; in checked studies, under half of them reflect an unresolved V gene, and why the rest are absent is not known. The sample data list 90,000 or so clones, and more than 75% of these were observed just once. The top ten clones comprise roughly 19% of the sample. The specimen sequenced was blood. The receptors stem from a person aged 18 to 75 in good health.

The gene calls are TRBV19 and TRBJ1-6; 7 nucleotides match TRBD1. V was pared by 6 bases and J by 5 bases, with 4 bases of the junction left unmatched. Germline V CDR1 and CDR2: LNHDA, SQIVND (reference sequence). This CDR3 has 14 amino acids. CDR3 region: CASRTQGNNSPLHF. CDR3 DNA: TGTGCCAGTAGGACACAGGGGAATAATTCACCCCTCCACTTT. Filled out from reference TRBV19 and TRBJ1-6, the complete variable domain reads DGGITQSPKYLFRKEGQNVTLSCEQNLNHDAMYWYRQDPGQGLRLIYYSQIVNDFQKGDIAEGYSVSREKKESFPLTVTSAQKNPTAFYLCASRTQGNNSPLHFGNGTRLTVT.

The chain couples TRBV6-6 to TRBJ2-7; TRBD2 aligns across 12 bases. The V gene's germline CDR1 is MNHNY and CDR2 SVGAGI (reference sequence). This CDR3 spans 16 amino acids. The V gene end was trimmed by 8 bases and the J gene end by 2 bases; junction bases not matched to a gene: 10. CDR3 bases: TGTGCCAGCGGATGGGGGACTAGCGGGCTCCCCTACGAGCAGTACTTC. Protein: CASGWGTSGLPYEQYF.

This chain connects TRBV6-4 to TRBJ1-4; TRBD1 might be the D (5 bases). V shed 6 bases and J shed 3 bases, with 11 bases lying between them. This CDR3 comprises 14 residues. Germline assignment: CDR1 MRHNA and CDR2 SNTAGT. The CDR3 here is CASSRDGSNEKLFF. The CDR3 nucleotides are TGTGCCAGCAGCCGGGACGGCTCTAATGAAAAACTGTTTTTT.

V and J are TRBV5-1 and TRBJ1-2; D remains ambiguous. CDR1 SGHRS and CDR2 YFSETQ come from the germline V gene. Trimming took 4 bases from V and 8 from J, leaving 12 bases between them. This CDR3 has 12 amino acids. CDR3 sequence: CASSPTQTGYTF. The CDR3 region has the DNA TGCGCCAGCAGCCCCACGCAGACCGGCTACACCTTC. Filled out from reference TRBV5-1 and TRBJ1-2, the complete variable domain reads KAGVTQTPRYLIKTRGQQVTLSCSPISGHRSVSWYQQTPGQGLQFLFEYFSETQRNKGNFPGRFSGRQFSNSRSEMNVSTLELGDSALYLCASSPTQTGYTFGSGTRLTVV.

CDR3 DNA sequence: TGCAGCGTCTTACAGGGGGCTTCCTACGAGCAGTACTTC. It specifies CSVLQGASYEQYF. The chain combines TRBV29-1 with TRBJ2-7; 9 nucleotides match TRBD1. This CDR3 is 13 amino acids long. CDR1 SQVTM and CDR2 ANQGSEA come from the germline V gene. The V segment lost 6 bases and the J segment 1 base; nucleotides outside the gene matches: 4.

This chain joins TRBV2 and TRBJ2-2; the D gene could be TRBD1 or TRBD2 (7 bases each). The V end was cut by 1 base, the J end by 5 bases, with 11 bases between. CDR1 and CDR2 (germline): SNHLY, FYNNEI. The CDR3 is 15 residues long. CDR3 in DNA: TGTGCCAGCAGTGAAGGCAGGGGGGGAACCGGGGAGCTGTTTTTT. Its protein product is CASSEGRGGTGELFF.

J is TRBJ2-5 and V is TRBV7-9; TRBD2 agrees at 12 bases. From germline, CDR1 is SEHNR and CDR2 FQNEAQ (reference sequence). The ends lost 2 bases at V and 4 bases at J; junction bases unmatched: 2. The CDR3 runs to 15 residues. The CDR3 DNA reads TGTGCCAGCAGCTTAATACTAGCGGGGGGAGAGACCCAGTACTTC. Encoded protein: CASSLILAGGETQYF.

This clone is a singleton in its sample. The chain carries TRBV4-3 and TRBJ2-2, with 8 positions matching TRBD1. This CDR3 spans 16 amino acids. V shed 0 bases, J shed 8 bases, and the junction held 8 bases outside the gene matches. CDR1 and CDR2 (germline): LGHNA, YSLEER. CDR3 sequence reads: CASSQEGQAGSGELFF. The DNA for the CDR3 is TGCGCCAGCAGCCAAGAGGGACAGGCTGGGTCGGGGGAGCTGTTTTTT.

Of note for this clone: One end of the junction is discordant with germline, which a read error may explain. In nucleotides, the CDR3 is TGTGCCTGCAGCTTGGAAGGGGGCTCGGGGTACAATGAGCAGTTCTTC. Its translation: CACSLEGGSGYNEQFF. The chain carries TRBV5-6 and TRBJ2-1, with 7 nucleotides matching TRBD1. The CDR3 has 16 amino acids. Looked up from germline, CDR1 is SGHDT and CDR2 is YYEEEE. Complete variable domain (other parts from reference TRBV5-6 and TRBJ2-1): DAGVTQSPTHLIKTRGQQVTLRCSPKSGHDTVSWYQQALGQGPQFIFQYYEEEERQRGNFPDRFSGHQFPNYSSELNVNALLLGDSALYLCACSLEGGSGYNEQFFGPGTRLTVL.

The rearrangement joins TRBV7-7 to TRBJ1-1, with D maybe TRBD1 (6 bases). The V and J ends lost 4 bases and 1 base respectively, with 10 bases between them. Germline V gives CDR1 SSHAT, CDR2 FNYEAQ (reference sequence). The CDR3 covers 14 residues. In DNA form, the CDR3 reads TGTGCCAGCAGCTCCCTGACAGGGAACACTGAAGCTTTCTTT. Translating it yields CASSSLTGNTEAFF.

The chain links TRBV7-9 to TRBJ1-1; weak D call: TRBD1 (5 bases). The V gene's germline CDR1 is SEHNR and CDR2 FQNEAQ (reference sequence). The CDR3 is made up of 13 amino acids. Trimming removed 6 bases at V and 4 bases at J, with 12 bases between. CDR3 protein: CASRGRTSTEAFF. CDR3 nucleotide sequence: TGTGCCAGCAGAGGGAGGACAAGCACTGAAGCTTTCTTT.

The genes are TRBV12-5 and TRBJ2-7; 8 positions match TRBD1. The CDR3 sequence is 14 residues long. Germline CDR1 and CDR2: LGHNT and FRNRAP. V shed 6 bases and J 2 bases; nucleotides not matched to a gene: 6. The CDR3 DNA reads TGTGCTAGTGGGACAGGGGCTCTTACCTACGAGCAGTACTTC. This sequence encodes CASGTGALTYEQYF.

About this clone itself: A junction boundary mismatches the germline segment, possibly from a read error. The chain uses TRBV5-6 and TRBJ2-7, with D unclear. Germline lookup yields CDR1 SGHDT and CDR2 YYEEEE. This CDR3 contains 13 residues. The CDR3 here is CASSLAGRVSERF. The CDR3 nucleotides read TGTGCCAGCAGCTTGGCCGGTAGGGTATCGGAGAGATTC.

V gene TRBV28 combines with J gene TRBJ2-2; D gene ambiguous. This CDR3 is 12 amino acids long. V dropped 2 bases and J dropped 4 bases, with 2 bases sitting between them. The germline V gene has CDR1 MDHEN and CDR2 SYDVKM. CDR3 nucleotides: TGTGCCAGCAGTTTAATCACCGGGGAGCTGTTTTTT. Protein product: CASSLITGELFF.

This rearrangement joins TRBV2 to TRBJ1-2; a possible D gene is TRBD1 (6 bases). Germline V gene lookup returns CDR1 SNHLY and CDR2 FYNNEI. This CDR3 spans 15 amino acids. The V gene lost 4 bases and the J gene lost 4 bases, with 16 bases spanning the gap. The CDR3 is CASSGLGGRGYGYTF. In DNA, the CDR3 is TGTGCCAGCAGTGGTTTGGGGGGGCGTGGCTATGGCTACACCTTC.

V usage is TRBV5-6 and J usage is TRBJ1-2, with D perhaps matching TRBD1 (6 bases). The V and J ends lost 0 bases and 4 bases respectively, with 13 bases between them. The CDR3 sequence is 15 residues long. Germline assignment: CDR1 SGHDT and CDR2 YYEEEE. The CDR3 sequence: CASSLDRAPFYGYTF. In DNA form, the CDR3 reads TGTGCCAGCAGCTTGGACAGGGCCCCTTTCTATGGCTACACCTTC.

V and J are TRBV7-9 and TRBJ1-1, with a possible D match to TRBD1 (5 bases). The CDR3 totals 15 residues. V shed 5 bases and J shed 4 bases, with 17 bases lying between them. Per the germline V gene, CDR1 is SEHNR and CDR2 is FQNEAQ (reference sequence). The CDR3 protein is CASSPPGTRITEAFF. The CDR3 DNA reads as TGTGCCAGCAGCCCACCGGGGACGCGCATCACTGAAGCTTTCTTT.

The chain carries TRBV19 and TRBJ1-1, with TRBD1 matching 9 bases. V shed 3 bases, J shed 11 bases, and the junction held 13 bases outside the gene matches. The CDR3 has 15 amino acids. Per the germline V gene, CDR1 is LNHDA and CDR2 is SQIVND (reference sequence). The CDR3, as DNA: TGTGCCAGTAGTATCCTCCGCCGGGACAGGGTATGGGCTTTCTTT. The encoded protein is CASSILRRDRVWAFF.

V is TRBV5-1 and J is TRBJ2-3; 10 nucleotides match TRBD2. The ends lost 1 base at V and 5 bases at J; junction bases unmatched: 4. The CDR3 has 15 amino acids. Germline assignment: CDR1 SGHRS and CDR2 YFSETQ. The CDR3 spells CASSLTSGAGDTQYF. The DNA for the CDR3 is TGCGCCAGCAGCTTGACTAGCGGGGCCGGAGATACGCAGTATTTT.

The chain joins TRBV7-6 to TRBJ1-6; possible D gene TRBD1, 5 bases. Germline V gene data show CDR1 as SGHVS and CDR2 as FNYEAQ. V lost 1 base and J 11 bases, leaving 15 bases between the germline ends. The CDR3 totals 15 residues. The CDR3: CASSLGEPLQAPLHF. The CDR3 bases are TGTGCCAGCAGCTTAGGGGAACCATTACAGGCACCCCTCCACTTT.

This chain connects TRBV5-6 to TRBJ2-7; 10 bases are shared with TRBD2. Trimming at V came to 4 bases and at J to 2 bases, leaving 6 bases not matched to a gene. The CDR3 has 15 amino acids. CDR1 and CDR2 from the germline V gene are SGHDT and YYEEEE. CDR3 DNA: TGTGCCAGCAGCGGGAGCGGGGGGGCTACCTACGAGCAGTACTTC. As protein: CASSGSGGATYEQYF.

This clone was picked up one time. The V gene is TRBV18, the J gene TRBJ2-2; TRBD1 agrees at 9 bases. The CDR3 length is 16 residues. With V trimmed by 0 bases and J by 6 bases, 5 bases remained unmatched. CDR1 and CDR2 from the germline V gene are KGHSH and LQKENI. CDR3 sequence (DNA): TGTGCCAGCTCACCACCCACAGGGGGCAACTCCGGGGAGCTGTTTTTT. This translates into CASSPPTGGNSGELFF.

The chain uses TRBV11-2 and TRBJ1-1; D ambiguous. CDR1 and CDR2 (germline): SGHAT, FQNNGV. This CDR3 contains 15 residues. Trimming left V 5 bases short and J 5 bases short, with 18 bases between. Here the CDR3 reads CASSLLLESGTEAFF. In DNA form, the CDR3 reads TGTGCCAGCAGCCTTTTGTTGGAGTCTGGGACTGAAGCTTTCTTT.

The rearrangement uses TRBV7-2 and TRBJ1-2, with a weak D call TRBD1 (6 bases). The CDR3 runs 15 residues. Germline values: CDR1 SGHTA, CDR2 FQGNSA. Trimming cost V 5 bases and J 13 bases, with 26 bases left between them. CDR3: CASSPPGGAAAEGTF. As DNA, the CDR3 is TGTGCCAGCAGCCCCCCGGGGGGGGCAGCGGCGGAGGGCACCTTC.

The chain couples TRBV29-1 to TRBJ1-2; 7 positions agree with TRBD1. Per the germline V gene, CDR1 is SQVTM and CDR2 is ANQGSEA. The CDR3 consists of 12 residues. The ends lost 3 bases at V and 7 bases at J; junction bases unmatched: 5. This chain's CDR3 is CSVDRDRLGYTF. CDR3 bases: TGCAGCGTTGATAGGGACAGACTTGGCTACACCTTC.

The chain joins TRBV7-9 to TRBJ2-3; unclear D gene. Per the germline V gene, CDR1 is SEHNR and CDR2 is FQNEAQ (reference sequence). The V and J ends lost 3 bases and 4 bases respectively, with 11 bases between them. The CDR3 loop spans 14 amino acids. The CDR3 nucleotides are TGTGCCAGCAGCTTGAGCCCCTCCGCAGATACGCAGTATTTT. Translating gives CASSLSPSADTQYF.

The chain has TRBV30 and TRBJ1-5; 12 positions match TRBD1. Germline V gives CDR1 GTSNPN, CDR2 SVGIG (reference sequence). The CDR3 contains 15 residues. With 3 bases clipped from V and 6 bases from J, the junction kept 6 bases outside the gene matches. CDR3 sequence: CAWRSGTGGTQPQHF. CDR3 in DNA: TGTGCCTGGAGGAGTGGGACAGGGGGCACTCAGCCCCAGCATTTT.

This clone was seen only a few times. The chain is built from TRBV4-1 and TRBJ2-5; D is ambiguous. CDR3 length: 11 residues. Per the germline V gene, CDR1 is MGHRA and CDR2 is YSYEKL. Trimming pared 0 bases from V and 7 bases from J, leaving 3 bases between. CDR3 nucleotides: TGCGCCAGCAGCCAAGAGGGGACCCAGTACTTC. Translation gives CASSQEGTQYF.

This chain's CDR3 is CASSFAPRGGETQYF. CDR3 bases: TGTGCCAGCAGCTTTGCCCCTCGGGGGGGAGAGACCCAGTACTTC. The V call is TRBV13, the J call TRBJ2-5, with TRBD2 matching over 8 bases. Germline V gene sequence: CDR1 PRHDT, CDR2 FYEKMQ (reference sequence). This CDR3 is built from 15 residues. V was clipped by 3 bases and J by 4 bases; unmatched bases: 7. Complete variable domain (other parts from reference TRBV13 and TRBJ2-5): AAGVIQSPRHLIKEKRETATLKCYPIPRHDTVYWYQQGPGQDPQFLISFYEKMQSDKGSIPDRFSAQQFSDYHSELNMSSLELGDSALYFCASSFAPRGGETQYFGPGTRLLVL.